The subject of this entry is one T cell receptor beta chain. Its antigen is unidentified. Clones were sequenced by immunoSEQ multiplex PCR, and TCRdb holds only the in-frame ones, with some missing. The profile shows about 32,000 clones, roughly 94% of them singletons. This sample was included in a study of T cells in tuberculosis. Study-level findings and limits: Smaller alpha distances in active tuberculosis partly reflected shorter CDR3-alpha lengths.

The sequenced sample consisted of PBMCs. The sequence derives from a donor aged 5 to 30 with latent tuberculosis or without tuberculosis infection.

This chain's CDR3 is CASPPRGLYEQYF. For the CDR3, the DNA is TGTGCCAGCCCCCCGCGGGGCTTATACGAGCAGTACTTC. V gene TRBV6-4 combines with J gene TRBJ2-7; D is possibly TRBD2 (6 bases). Trimming cost V 8 bases and J 4 bases, with 15 bases left between them. From germline, CDR1 is MRHNA and CDR2 SNTAGT. This CDR3 is 13 amino acids long.